The 14 T cell receptor beta chains below were found in one sample sequenced in a study of blood T cells in healthy people across ages. Alongside a J-beta primer mix, a sample-barcoded 5' primer served in a second PCR lasting about 7 to 12 cycles. TCRdb re-called the 5' RACE reads through MiXCR, storing one row per CDR3 protein. Here the sample spans roughly 2 million distinct CDR3 sequences, 40% to 55% being singletons. Material: blood. These receptors all come from a woman aged 40 to 50 in good health.

The sample holds many counts of this clonotype. This chain connects TRBV29-1 to TRBJ2-1; TRBD1 might be the D (7 bases). Looked up from germline, CDR1 is SQVTM and CDR2 is ANQGSEA. The CDR3 totals 14 residues. Deletions cut 0 bases from V and 9 bases from J, with 15 bases between. The CDR3 loop is CSVEDRGQGGEQFF. The CDR3 nucleotides read TGCAGCGTTGAAGATCGGGGGCAGGGGGGTGAGCAGTTCTTC.

The chain combines TRBV11-2 with TRBJ2-1; D tentatively reads TRBD1 or TRBD2 (6 bases each). Germline CDR1 SGHAT, CDR2 FQNNGV. The CDR3 consists of 18 residues. The V end lost 2 bases, the J end lost 4 bases, and 21 bases lay between the germline ends. The CDR3: CASSLNNGGSGVYNEQFF. The CDR3 DNA reads TGTGCCAGCAGCTTAAACAACGGAGGGTCAGGGGTTTACAATGAGCAGTTCTTC.

This chain uses TRBV5-1 with TRBJ2-1; 10 bases line up with TRBD2. The germline gives CDR1 SGHRS, CDR2 YFSETQ. The length of the CDR3 is 16 residues. The trim removed 0 bases at V and 8 bases at J, leaving 8 bases unmatched. CDR3 protein: CASSLASGGLVDEQFF. CDR3 nucleotides: TGCGCCAGCAGCTTGGCTAGCGGGGGCTTGGTAGATGAGCAGTTCTTC.

The chain has TRBV12-3 or TRBV12-4 and TRBJ2-5; no clear D. The end of the DNA fits TRBJ2-7 better, so the J call may be wrong. This CDR3 comprises 14 residues. CDR3: CASSLVQGPGEQYF. The DNA for the CDR3 is TGTGCCAGCAGTTTAGTGCAAGGGCCGGGCGAGCAGTACTTC.

This chain links TRBV6-5 with TRBJ2-5; 8 positions agree with TRBD2. The end of the DNA fits TRBJ2-7 better, so the J call may be wrong. Germline values: CDR1 MNHEY, CDR2 SVGAGI. The CDR3 has 17 amino acids. The CDR3 spells CASSSLTGTSGGNEQYF. Here the CDR3 DNA reads TGTGCCAGCAGTTCACTGACCGGGACTAGTGGAGGGAACGAGCAGTACTTC.

The V and J genes are TRBV27 and TRBJ1-2; a possible D gene is TRBD1 (5 bases). The germline V gene encodes CDR1 MNHEY and CDR2 SMNVEV (reference sequence). The CDR3 contains 14 residues. The V gene lost 5 bases and the J gene lost 8 bases, with 18 bases spanning the gap. The CDR3 nucleotides are TGTGCCAGCAGTCCCCAGGGTTCCCTGGGGGGCTACACCTTC. Its translation: CASSPQGSLGGYTF.

This clonotype appeared many times. The V call is TRBV7-2, the J call TRBJ2-1, with D uncertain. The CDR3 is 12 amino acids. Per the germline V gene, CDR1 is SGHTA and CDR2 is FQGNSA. Trimming left V 8 bases short and J 2 bases short, with 7 bases between. As DNA, the CDR3 is TGTGCCAGCCGTCGGACCTACAATGAGCAGTTCTTC. Translated, it gives CASRRTYNEQFF.

The rearrangement links TRBV9 to TRBJ1-4; D call uncertain. Germline V lookup: CDR1 SGDLS, CDR2 YYNGEE. The germline V and J ends were trimmed by 4 bases and 8 bases, with 12 bases remaining between them. The CDR3 is made up of 13 amino acids. The CDR3 nucleotides read TGTGCCAGCAGCCCCGAAGGGCACGAAAAACTGTTTTTT. This sequence encodes CASSPEGHEKLFF. Complete variable domain (other parts from reference TRBV9 and TRBJ1-4): DSGVTQTPKHLITATGQRVTLRCSPRSGDLSVYWYQQSLDQGLQFLIQYYNGEERAKGNILERFSAQQFPDLHSELNLSSLELGDSALYFCASSPEGHEKLFFGSGTQLSVL.

In this sample, this clonotype turned up a few times. The chain is built from TRBV5-1 and TRBJ2-5; TRBD2 agrees at 7 bases. Germline V gene data show CDR1 as SGHRS and CDR2 as YFSETQ. V trimming: 3 bases; J trimming: 2 bases; junction bases outside the gene matches: 7. The CDR3 is 15 residues long. This CDR3 reads CASSSSRTSQETQYF. The CDR3 nucleotides are TGCGCCAGCAGCTCCTCCAGGACTAGTCAAGAGACCCAGTACTTC.

The genes are TRBV6-5 and TRBJ1-5; perhaps TRBD1 as D (6 bases). V was shortened by 7 bases and J by 2 bases, with 24 bases between the two germline ends. This CDR3 is 18 amino acids long. Germline CDR1 MNHEY, CDR2 SVGAGI. CDR3 sequence: CASTLGGTRAGGNQPQHF. CDR3 nucleotide sequence: TGTGCCAGCACTTTAGGGGGGACGAGGGCCGGGGGCAATCAGCCCCAGCATTTT.

This clonotype was seen more than once but under ten times. This rearrangement joins TRBV20-1 to TRBJ2-7; 14 bases map to TRBD2. This CDR3 is built from 16 residues. V trimming: 1 base; J trimming: 7 bases; junction bases outside the gene matches: 9. The germline V gene encodes CDR1 DFQATT and CDR2 SNEGSKA (reference sequence). The CDR3: CSARGLAGGPGNEQYF. The CDR3 nucleotides are TGCAGTGCTAGAGGACTAGCGGGGGGGCCGGGTAATGAGCAGTACTTC.

The rearrangement joins TRBV4-3 to TRBJ1-2, with D possibly being TRBD1 (5 bases). The germline V gene has CDR1 LGHNA and CDR2 YSLEER. This CDR3 is built from 16 residues. The V and J ends lost 0 bases and 4 bases respectively, with 15 bases between them. This CDR3 is CASSQDTSGRTYGYTF. Here the CDR3 DNA reads TGCGCCAGCAGCCAAGATACCTCAGGGCGCACCTATGGCTACACCTTC.

This clonotype has more than one count but fewer than ten. The chain employs TRBV4-3 and TRBJ2-3; weak D call: TRBD2 (7 bases). CDR3 length: 14 amino acids. Per the germline V gene, CDR1 is LGHNA and CDR2 is YSLEER. Trimming took off 4 bases at V and 5 bases at J, with 13 bases between the two ends. In DNA, the CDR3 is TGCGCCAGCAGCCGGCGGGGGCAAATAGATACGCAGTATTTT. Protein sequence: CASSRRGQIDTQYF.

This clonotype was seen only a few times. V is TRBV6-4 and J is TRBJ2-1; D is possibly TRBD2 (6 bases). CDR1 and CDR2 (germline): MRHNA, SNTAGT. V gave up 5 bases and J gave up 7 bases, with 15 bases separating them. The CDR3 spans 14 residues. The CDR3 nucleotides read TGTGCCAGCAGTCCGGAGGGAATAGGAAATGAGCAGTTCTTC. Amino acids: CASSPEGIGNEQFF.